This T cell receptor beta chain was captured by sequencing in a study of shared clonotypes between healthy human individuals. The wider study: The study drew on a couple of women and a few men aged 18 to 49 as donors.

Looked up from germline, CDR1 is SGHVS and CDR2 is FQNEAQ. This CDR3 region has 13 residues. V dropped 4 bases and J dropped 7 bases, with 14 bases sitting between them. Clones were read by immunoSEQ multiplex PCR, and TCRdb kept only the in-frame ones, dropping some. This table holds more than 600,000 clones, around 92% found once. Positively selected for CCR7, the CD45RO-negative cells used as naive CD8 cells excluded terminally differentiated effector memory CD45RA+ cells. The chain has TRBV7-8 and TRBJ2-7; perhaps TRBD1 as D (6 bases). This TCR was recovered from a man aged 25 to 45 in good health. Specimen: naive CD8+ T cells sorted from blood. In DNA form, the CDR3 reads TGTGCCAGCAGCTCCTGGGACCAGGGGGAGCAGTACTTC. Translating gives CASSSWDQGEQYF.